This section outlines one T cell receptor beta chain sequence together with its context. Adults between roughly 18 and 95 years of age took part from fewer than 30 US areas. This entry is derived from a study of blood T cell repertoires in COVID-19. Study-level background: Sites in the United States, Italy and Spain provided acute and convalescent COVID-19 samples.

This table comes from immunoSEQ multiplex PCR, and its TCRdb copy is limited to in-frame clones, with some not included. This sample has approximately 490,000 clones, with more than 85% found just once. This CDR3 has 12 residues. Deletions cut 7 bases from V and 4 bases from J, with 5 bases between. Germline-derived CDR1 and CDR2 are SNHLY and FYNNEI. This clonotype was sampled from a woman aged 55-70 years who had recovered from COVID-19. The sample comprised PBMCs or T cells enriched from blood (not recorded which). The gene calls are TRBV2 and TRBJ2-6, with D possibly matching TRBD1 (5 bases). The CDR3 sequence: CASKGGANVLTF. The CDR3 bases are TGTGCCAGCAAGGGGGGGGCCAACGTCCTGACTTTC.